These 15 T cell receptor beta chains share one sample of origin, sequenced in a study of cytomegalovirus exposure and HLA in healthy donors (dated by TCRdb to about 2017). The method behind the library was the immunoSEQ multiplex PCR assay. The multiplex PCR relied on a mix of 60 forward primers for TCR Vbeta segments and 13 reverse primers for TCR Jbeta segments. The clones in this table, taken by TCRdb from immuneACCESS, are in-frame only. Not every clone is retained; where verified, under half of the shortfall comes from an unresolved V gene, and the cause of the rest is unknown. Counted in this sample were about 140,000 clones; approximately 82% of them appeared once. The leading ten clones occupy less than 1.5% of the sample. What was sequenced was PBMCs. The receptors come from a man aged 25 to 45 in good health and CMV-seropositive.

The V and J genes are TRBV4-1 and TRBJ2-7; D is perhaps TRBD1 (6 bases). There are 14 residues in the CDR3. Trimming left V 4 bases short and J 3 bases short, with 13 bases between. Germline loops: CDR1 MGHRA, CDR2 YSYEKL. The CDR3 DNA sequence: TGCGCCAGCAGCCGGCCGACAGGACACTACGAGCAGTACTTC. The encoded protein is CASSRPTGHYEQYF.

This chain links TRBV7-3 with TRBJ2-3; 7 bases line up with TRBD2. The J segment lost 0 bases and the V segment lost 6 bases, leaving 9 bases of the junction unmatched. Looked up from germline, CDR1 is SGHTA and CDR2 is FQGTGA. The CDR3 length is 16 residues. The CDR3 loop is CASSPRLAESTDTQYF. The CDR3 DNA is TGTGCCAGCAGTCCCCGTCTAGCGGAGAGCACAGATACGCAGTATTTT. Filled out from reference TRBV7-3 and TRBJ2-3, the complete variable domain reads GAGVSQTPSNKVTEKGKYVELRCDPISGHTALYWYRQSLGQGPEFLIYFQGTGAADDSGLPNDRFFAVRPEGSVSTLKIQRTERGDSAVYLCASSPRLAESTDTQYFGPGTRLTVL.

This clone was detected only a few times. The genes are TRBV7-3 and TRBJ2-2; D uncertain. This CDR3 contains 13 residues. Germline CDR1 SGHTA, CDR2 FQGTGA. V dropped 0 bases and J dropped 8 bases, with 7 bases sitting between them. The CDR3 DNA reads TGTGCCAGCAGCTTAACCGGGTATGGGGAGCTGTTTTTT. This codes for CASSLTGYGELFF.

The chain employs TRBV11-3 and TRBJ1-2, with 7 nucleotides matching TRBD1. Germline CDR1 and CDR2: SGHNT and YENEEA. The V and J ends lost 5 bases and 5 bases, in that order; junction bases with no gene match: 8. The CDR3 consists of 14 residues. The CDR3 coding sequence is TGTGCCAGCAGCCAGGGACAGTCAACATATGGCTACACCTTC. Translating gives CASSQGQSTYGYTF.

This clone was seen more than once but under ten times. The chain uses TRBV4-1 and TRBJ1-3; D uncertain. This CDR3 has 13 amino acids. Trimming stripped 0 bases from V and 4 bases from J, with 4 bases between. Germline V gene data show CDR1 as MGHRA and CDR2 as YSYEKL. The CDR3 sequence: CASSQDRGNTIYF. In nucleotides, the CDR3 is TGCGCCAGCAGCCAAGACAGAGGAAACACCATATATTTT.

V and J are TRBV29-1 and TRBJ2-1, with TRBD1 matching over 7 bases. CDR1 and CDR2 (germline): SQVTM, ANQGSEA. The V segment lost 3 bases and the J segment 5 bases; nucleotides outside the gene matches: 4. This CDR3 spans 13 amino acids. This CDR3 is CSVEGQFNNEQFF. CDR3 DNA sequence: TGCAGCGTTGAGGGACAGTTCAACAATGAGCAGTTCTTC.

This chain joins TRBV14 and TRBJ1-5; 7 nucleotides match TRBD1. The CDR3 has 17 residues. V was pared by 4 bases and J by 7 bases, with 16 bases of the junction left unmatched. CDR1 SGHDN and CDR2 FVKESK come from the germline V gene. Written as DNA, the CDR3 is TGTGCCAGCAGCCGCCAATCGACAGGGACTCCCTTGCAGCCCCAGCATTTT. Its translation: CASSRQSTGTPLQPQHF.

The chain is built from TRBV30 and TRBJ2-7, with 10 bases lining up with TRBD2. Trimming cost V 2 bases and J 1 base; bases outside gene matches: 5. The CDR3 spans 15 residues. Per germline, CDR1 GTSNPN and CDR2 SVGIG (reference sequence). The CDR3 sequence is CAWSTELAGSYEQYF. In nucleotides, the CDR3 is TGTGCCTGGAGTACAGAACTAGCGGGGTCCTACGAGCAGTACTTC.

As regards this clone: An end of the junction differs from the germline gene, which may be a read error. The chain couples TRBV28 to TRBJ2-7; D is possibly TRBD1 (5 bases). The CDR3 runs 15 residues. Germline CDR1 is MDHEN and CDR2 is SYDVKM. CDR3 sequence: CVSTPPHRWGDEQYF. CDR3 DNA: TGTGTCAGCACCCCACCCCACAGGTGGGGCGACGAGCAGTACTTC.

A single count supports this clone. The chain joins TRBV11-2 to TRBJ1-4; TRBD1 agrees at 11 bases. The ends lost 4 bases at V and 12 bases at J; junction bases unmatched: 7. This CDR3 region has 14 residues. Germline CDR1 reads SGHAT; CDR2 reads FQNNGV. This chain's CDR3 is CASSSGTGGNELFF. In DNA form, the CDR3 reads TGTGCCAGCAGCTCCGGGACAGGGGGAAACGAACTGTTTTTT.

CDR3 sequence (DNA): TGTGCCAGCAGCTTCCAGGGGGCCCCCTACGAGCAGTACTTC. Protein product: CASSFQGAPYEQYF. The chain uses TRBV5-4 and TRBJ2-7; 8 positions agree with TRBD1. The germline V gene has CDR1 SGHNT and CDR2 YYREEE (reference sequence). CDR3 length equals 14 residues. J lost 2 bases, V lost 2 bases, and 3 bases had no gene match.

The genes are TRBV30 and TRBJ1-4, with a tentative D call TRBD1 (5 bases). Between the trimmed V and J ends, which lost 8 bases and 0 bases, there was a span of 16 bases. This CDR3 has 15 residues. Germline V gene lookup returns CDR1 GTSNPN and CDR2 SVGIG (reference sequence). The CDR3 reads CAATRGSSTNEKLFF. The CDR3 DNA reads TGTGCCGCCACGCGGGGCAGCTCAACTAATGAAAAACTGTTTTTT.

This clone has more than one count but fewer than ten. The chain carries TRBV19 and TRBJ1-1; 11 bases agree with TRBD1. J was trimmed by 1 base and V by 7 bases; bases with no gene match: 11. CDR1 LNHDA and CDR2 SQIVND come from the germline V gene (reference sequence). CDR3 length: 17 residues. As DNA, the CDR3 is TGTGCCAGTACCATTTCCGGGACAGGGGGAACGAACACTGAAGCTTTCTTT. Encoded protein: CASTISGTGGTNTEAFF. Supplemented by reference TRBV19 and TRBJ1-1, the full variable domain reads DGGITQSPKYLFRKEGQNVTLSCEQNLNHDAMYWYRQDPGQGLRLIYYSQIVNDFQKGDIAEGYSVSREKKESFPLTVTSAQKNPTAFYLCASTISGTGGTNTEAFFGQGTRLTVV.

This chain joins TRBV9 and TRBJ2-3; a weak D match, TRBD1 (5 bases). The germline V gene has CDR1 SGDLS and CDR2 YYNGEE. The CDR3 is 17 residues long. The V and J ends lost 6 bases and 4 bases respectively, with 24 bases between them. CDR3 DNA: TGTGCCAGCACCCCAGAGAAGGGGCCACCCTCCCCAGATACGCAGTATTTT. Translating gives CASTPEKGPPSPDTQYF.

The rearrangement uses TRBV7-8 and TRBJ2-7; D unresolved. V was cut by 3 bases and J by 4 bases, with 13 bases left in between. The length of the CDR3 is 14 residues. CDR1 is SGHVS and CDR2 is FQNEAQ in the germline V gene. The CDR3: CASSLEQTAYEQYF. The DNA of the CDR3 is TGTGCCAGCAGCTTGGAACAGACGGCTTACGAGCAGTACTTC.